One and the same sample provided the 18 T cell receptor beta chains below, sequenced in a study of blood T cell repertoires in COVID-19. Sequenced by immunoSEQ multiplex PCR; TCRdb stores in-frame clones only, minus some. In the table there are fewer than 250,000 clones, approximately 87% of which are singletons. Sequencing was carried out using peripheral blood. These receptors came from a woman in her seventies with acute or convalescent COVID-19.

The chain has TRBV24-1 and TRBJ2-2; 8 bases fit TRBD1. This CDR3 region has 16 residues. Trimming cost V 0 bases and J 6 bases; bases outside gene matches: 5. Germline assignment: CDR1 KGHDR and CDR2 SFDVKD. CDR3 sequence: CATSDLWTGSAGELFF. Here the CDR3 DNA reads TGTGCCACCAGTGATTTGTGGACAGGGAGCGCCGGGGAGCTGTTTTTT.

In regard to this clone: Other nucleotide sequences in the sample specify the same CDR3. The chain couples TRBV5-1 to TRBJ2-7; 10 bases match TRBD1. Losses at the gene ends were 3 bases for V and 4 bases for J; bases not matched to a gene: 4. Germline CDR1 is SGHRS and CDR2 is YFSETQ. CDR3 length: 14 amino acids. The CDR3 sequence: CASSSGQGTYEQYF. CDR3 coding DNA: TGCGCCAGCAGCTCGGGACAGGGGACTTACGAGCAGTACTTC.

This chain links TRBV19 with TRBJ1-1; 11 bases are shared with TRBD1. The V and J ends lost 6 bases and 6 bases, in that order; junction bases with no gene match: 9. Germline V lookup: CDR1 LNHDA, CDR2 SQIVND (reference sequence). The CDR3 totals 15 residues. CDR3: CASRADRGREAEAFF. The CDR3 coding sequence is TGTGCCAGTAGGGCGGACAGGGGGCGAGAGGCTGAAGCTTTCTTT. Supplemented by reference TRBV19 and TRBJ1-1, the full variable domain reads DGGITQSPKYLFRKEGQNVTLSCEQNLNHDAMYWYRQDPGQGLRLIYYSQIVNDFQKGDIAEGYSVSREKKESFPLTVTSAQKNPTAFYLCASRADRGREAEAFFGQGTRLTVV.

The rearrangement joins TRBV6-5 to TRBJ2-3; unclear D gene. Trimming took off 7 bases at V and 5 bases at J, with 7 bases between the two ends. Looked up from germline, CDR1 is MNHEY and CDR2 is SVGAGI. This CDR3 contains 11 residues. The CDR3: CASTSLDTQYF. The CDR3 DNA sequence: TGTGCCAGCACGAGTTTAGATACGCAGTATTTT.

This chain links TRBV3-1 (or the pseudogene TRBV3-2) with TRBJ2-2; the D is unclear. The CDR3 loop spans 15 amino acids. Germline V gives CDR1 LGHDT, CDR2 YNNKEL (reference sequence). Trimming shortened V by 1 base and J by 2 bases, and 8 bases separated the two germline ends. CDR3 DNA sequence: TGTGCCAGCAGCCAAGTTAATCCCAACACCGGGGAGCTGTTTTTT. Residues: CASSQVNPNTGELFF.

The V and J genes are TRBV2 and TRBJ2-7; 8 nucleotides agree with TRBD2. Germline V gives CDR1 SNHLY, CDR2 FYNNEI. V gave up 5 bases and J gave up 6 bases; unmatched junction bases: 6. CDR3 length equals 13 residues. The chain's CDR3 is CASSPPGGREQYF. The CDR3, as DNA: TGTGCCAGCAGTCCCCCGGGGGGGCGCGAGCAGTACTTC.

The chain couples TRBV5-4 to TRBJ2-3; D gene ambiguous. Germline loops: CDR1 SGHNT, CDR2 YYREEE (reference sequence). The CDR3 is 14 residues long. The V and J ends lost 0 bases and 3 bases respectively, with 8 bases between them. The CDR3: CASSLDYQTDTQYF. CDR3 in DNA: TGTGCCAGCAGCTTGGACTACCAGACAGATACGCAGTATTTT.

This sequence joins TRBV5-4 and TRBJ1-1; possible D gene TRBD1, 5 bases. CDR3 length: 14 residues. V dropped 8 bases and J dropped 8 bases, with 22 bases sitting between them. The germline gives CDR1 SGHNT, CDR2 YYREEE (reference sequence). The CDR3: CASKGIAGLSEAFF. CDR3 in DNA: TGTGCCAGTAAGGGAATAGCAGGGCTATCCGAAGCTTTCTTT.

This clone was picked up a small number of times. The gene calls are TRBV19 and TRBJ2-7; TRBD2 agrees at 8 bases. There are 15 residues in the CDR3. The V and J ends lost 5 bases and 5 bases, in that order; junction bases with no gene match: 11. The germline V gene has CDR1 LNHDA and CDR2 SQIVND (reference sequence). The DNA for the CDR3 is TGTGCCAGTAGTCCCCAGCGGGGGAGATGGAACGAGCAGTACTTC. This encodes CASSPQRGRWNEQYF.

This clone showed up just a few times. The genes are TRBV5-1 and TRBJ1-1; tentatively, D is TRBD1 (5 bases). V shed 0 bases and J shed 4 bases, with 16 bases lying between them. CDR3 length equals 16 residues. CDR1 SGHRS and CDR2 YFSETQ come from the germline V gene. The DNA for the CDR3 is TGCGCCAGCAGCTTGGTTTTGGTGGGGCCTGTCACTGAAGCTTTCTTT. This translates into CASSLVLVGPVTEAFF.

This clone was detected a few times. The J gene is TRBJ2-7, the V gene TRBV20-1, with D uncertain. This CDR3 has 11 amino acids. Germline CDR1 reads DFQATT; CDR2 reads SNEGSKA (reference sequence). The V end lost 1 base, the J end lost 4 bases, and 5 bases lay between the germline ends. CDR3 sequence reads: CSARALYEQYF. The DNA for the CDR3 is TGCAGTGCTAGAGCCCTATACGAGCAGTACTTC.

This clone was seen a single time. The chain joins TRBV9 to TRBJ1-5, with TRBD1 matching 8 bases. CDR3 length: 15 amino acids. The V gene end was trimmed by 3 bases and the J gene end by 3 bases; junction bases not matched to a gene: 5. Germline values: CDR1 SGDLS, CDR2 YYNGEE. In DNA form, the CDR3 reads TGTGCCAGCAGCGCCACGACAGGGGCCAATCAGCCCCAGCATTTT. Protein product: CASSATTGANQPQHF.

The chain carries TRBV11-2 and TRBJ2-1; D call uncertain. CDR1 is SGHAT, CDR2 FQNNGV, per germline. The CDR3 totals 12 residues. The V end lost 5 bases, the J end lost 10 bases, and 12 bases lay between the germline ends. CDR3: CASSVTFREQFF. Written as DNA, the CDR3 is TGTGCCAGCAGCGTGACATTTAGGGAGCAGTTCTTC.

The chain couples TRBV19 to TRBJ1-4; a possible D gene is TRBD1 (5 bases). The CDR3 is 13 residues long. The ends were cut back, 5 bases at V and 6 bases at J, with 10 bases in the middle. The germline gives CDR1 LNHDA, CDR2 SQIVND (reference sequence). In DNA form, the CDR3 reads TGTGCCAGTAGTCTGGACATTGATGAAAAACTGTTTTTT. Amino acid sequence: CASSLDIDEKLFF.

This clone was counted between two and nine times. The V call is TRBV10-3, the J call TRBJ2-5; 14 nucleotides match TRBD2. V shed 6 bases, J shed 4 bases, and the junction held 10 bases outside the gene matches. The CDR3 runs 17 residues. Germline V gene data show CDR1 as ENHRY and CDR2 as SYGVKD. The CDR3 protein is CAIRPGLAGGGGETQYF. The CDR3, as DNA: TGTGCCATCAGGCCAGGACTAGCGGGAGGAGGGGGAGAGACCCAGTACTTC.

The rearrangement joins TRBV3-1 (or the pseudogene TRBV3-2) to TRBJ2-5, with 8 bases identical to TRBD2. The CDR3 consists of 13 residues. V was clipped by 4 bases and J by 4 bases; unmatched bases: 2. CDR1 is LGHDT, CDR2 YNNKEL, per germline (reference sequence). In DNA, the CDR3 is TGTGCCAGCAGCCTTCTAGCGGGAGAGACCCAGTACTTC. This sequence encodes CASSLLAGETQYF.

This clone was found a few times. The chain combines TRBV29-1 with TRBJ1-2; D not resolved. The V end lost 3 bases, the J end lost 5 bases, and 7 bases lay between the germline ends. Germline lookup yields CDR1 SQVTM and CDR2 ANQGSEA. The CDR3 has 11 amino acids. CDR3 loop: CSVEGQYGYTF. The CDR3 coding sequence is TGCAGCGTTGAGGGCCAATATGGCTACACCTTC.

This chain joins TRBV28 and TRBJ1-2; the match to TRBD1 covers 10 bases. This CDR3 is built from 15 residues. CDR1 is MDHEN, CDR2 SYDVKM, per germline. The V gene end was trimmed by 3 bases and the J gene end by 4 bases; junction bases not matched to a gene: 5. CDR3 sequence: CASSLGDRGFYGYTF. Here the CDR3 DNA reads TGTGCCAGCAGTTTGGGGGACAGGGGTTTCTATGGCTACACCTTC.